This T cell receptor beta chain was sequenced for a study of blood T cell repertoires in COVID-19. Study overall: There were acute and convalescent COVID-19 samples, and they came from the United States, Italy and Spain. T cells, B-cell-depleted T cells, or PBMCs provided the cDNA or gDNA that served as material.

Enrollees, about 18 to 90 years old, lived in around 23 US areas. Participant-reported clinical history was the basis for cohort assignment. Only in-frame clones appear in the TCRdb table, and some are missing; sequencing was by immunoSEQ multiplex PCR. The data contain fewer than 350,000 clones, approximately 90% of them singletons. Germline loops: CDR1 MNHEY, CDR2 SMNVEV (reference sequence). The length of the CDR3 is 17 residues. After removal of 0 bases from V and 6 bases from J, the junction contained 9 bases not matched to a gene. The source material was PBMCs or T cells enriched from blood (not recorded which). The receptor comes from a woman between 25 and 40 years old with acute COVID-19. The chain is built from TRBV27 and TRBJ2-2; 8 bases match TRBD1. This chain's CDR3 is CASSLSLAGGNPGELFF. CDR3 nucleotides: TGTGCCAGCAGTTTATCGTTGGCAGGGGGCAATCCCGGGGAGCTGTTTTTT.